The 29 T cell receptor beta chains below all came from one sample that was sequenced in a study of T-cell reconstitution after alpha-beta-depleted transplantation in children. Library preparation (for TCRbeta) was performed with unique molecular identifiers. TCRdb re-called the PCR reads through MiXCR, storing one row per CDR3 protein. The repertoire has 450,000 to 550,000 distinct CDR3 sequences, 10% to 12% of them found once; the top ten carry 12% to 15%. The source was PBMCs, mostly from graft donor cells, collected 180 days after TCRalphabeta/CD19-depleted stem cell transplant. All receptors come from a female patient aged 2-10 years who had a stem cell transplant for aplastic anemia, so the T cells may come from the graft donor.

The chain has TRBV3-1 and TRBJ1-3; TRBD1 might be the D (5 bases). This CDR3 comprises 15 residues. Trimming pared 11 bases from V and 0 bases from J, leaving 17 bases between. CDR1 is LGHDT and CDR2 is YNNKEL in the germline V gene (reference sequence). In nucleotides, the CDR3 is TGTGCCTCCACCGCGGGGCAACACTCTGGAAACACCATATATTTT. Protein sequence: CASTAGQHSGNTIYF.

The chain uses TRBV4-3 and TRBJ2-2, with D perhaps given as TRBD1 or TRBD2 (5 bases each). With 0 bases removed from V and 7 bases from J, the gap between germline ends came to 12 bases. The CDR3 has 15 residues. The germline gives CDR1 LGHNA, CDR2 YSLEER. The CDR3, as DNA: TGCGCCAGCAGCCAAGATGTTCGGGGCTTCGGGGAGCTGTTTTTT. It is translated as CASSQDVRGFGELFF.

The rearrangement links TRBV5-1 to TRBJ1-4, with D uncertain. Per germline, CDR1 SGHRS and CDR2 YFSETQ. V was cut by 3 bases and J by 4 bases, with 7 bases left in between. The CDR3 is 13 amino acids. The CDR3 here is CASSSDNNEKLFF. The DNA of the CDR3 is TGCGCCAGCAGCTCGGATAATAATGAAAAACTGTTTTTT.

This clonotype was detected only a few times. This CDR3 reads CASTRASTGELFF. CDR3 DNA sequence: TGTGCCAGCACTCGGGCCTCGACCGGGGAGCTGTTTTTT. J is TRBJ2-2 and V is TRBV9; no clear D. V was clipped by 6 bases and J by 5 bases, with 11 bases between them. The CDR3 loop spans 13 amino acids. The germline CDR1 and CDR2 sequences are SGDLS and YYNGEE.

The rearrangement joins TRBV6-2 or TRBV6-3 to TRBJ1-5; D is ambiguous. Trimming shortened V by 7 bases and J by 1 base, and 8 bases separated the two germline ends. Per germline, CDR1 MNHEY and CDR2 SVGEGT. The CDR3 is 13 amino acids. This CDR3 is CASMRESNQPQHF. Written as DNA, the CDR3 is TGTGCCAGCATGAGGGAGAGCAATCAGCCCCAGCATTTT.

The rearrangement links TRBV15 to TRBJ2-4, with 8 nucleotides matching TRBD2. The ends lost 0 bases at V and 6 bases at J; junction bases unmatched: 10. Germline V gives CDR1 LNHNV, CDR2 YYDKDF (reference sequence). CDR3 length equals 17 residues. The CDR3 spells CATSRDQASGRRNIQYF. The DNA of the CDR3 is TGTGCCACCAGCAGAGATCAGGCTAGCGGGCGGAGAAACATTCAGTACTTC.

This clonotype has more than one count but fewer than ten. No DNA is shown, since the ends of the CDR3 on it are uncertain; the CDR3 is the one TCRdb lists. V gene TRBV28 combines with J gene TRBJ1-6; the table names TRBD1, a call not compared with the DNA. The CDR3 comprises 15 residues, both ends counted. Germline lookup yields CDR1 MDHEN and CDR2 SYDVKM. CDR3 amino acids: CASSSSPRGDSPLHF.

The chain uses TRBV5-5 and TRBJ2-1; D uncertain. CDR1 is SGHKS, CDR2 YYEKEE, per germline (reference sequence). The CDR3 is made up of 15 amino acids. The germline V and J ends were trimmed by 4 bases and 5 bases, with 16 bases remaining between them. Written as DNA, the CDR3 is TGTGCCAGCAGCGCTTACACGGGCCCTAACAATGAGCAGTTCTTC. Its translation: CASSAYTGPNNEQFF.

This clonotype was seen a handful of times. J is TRBJ1-6 and V is TRBV4-3; TRBD1 matches at 9 bases. The CDR3 loop spans 16 amino acids. Germline V gene data show CDR1 as LGHNA and CDR2 as YSLEER. The trim removed 3 bases at V and 10 bases at J, leaving 10 bases unmatched. In DNA form, the CDR3 reads TGCGCCAGCAGCCAGCTGCGGACAGGGGTCGGGTCACCCCTCCACTTT. Translated: CASSQLRTGVGSPLHF.

There are a few counts of this clonotype. The chain couples TRBV7-2 to TRBJ2-1, with D maybe TRBD1 (5 bases). This CDR3 has 17 residues. V lost 4 bases to trimming and J lost 5 bases, with 21 bases between them. Germline V gene data show CDR1 as SGHTA and CDR2 as FQGNSA. The CDR3 sequence is CASSSGKLRWTNNEQFF. DNA of the CDR3: TGTGCCAGCAGCTCAGGGAAGTTACGATGGACGAACAATGAGCAGTTCTTC. Combining the CDR3 with reference TRBV7-2 and TRBJ2-1 gives the whole variable domain GAGVSQSPSNKVTEKGKDVELRCDPISGHTALYWYRQSLGQGLEFLIYFQGNSAPDKSGLPSDRFSAERTGGSVSTLTIQRTQQEDSAVYLCASSSGKLRWTNNEQFFGPGTRLTVL.

This clonotype was picked up many times. This sequence joins TRBV7-9 and TRBJ1-1; D is undetermined. This CDR3 has 11 amino acids. The germline V and J ends were trimmed by 1 base and 4 bases, with 1 base remaining between them. Germline V gene data show CDR1 as SEHNR and CDR2 as FQNEAQ (reference sequence). The CDR3 is CASSLVTEAFF. DNA of the CDR3: TGTGCCAGCAGCTTAGTCACTGAAGCTTTCTTT.

The gene calls are TRBV15 and TRBJ2-3; 10 bases fit TRBD1. The ends lost 3 bases at V and 6 bases at J; junction bases unmatched: 9. This CDR3 is built from 16 residues. Germline assignment: CDR1 LNHNV and CDR2 YYDKDF (reference sequence). CDR3 residues: CATSSEGTGARDTQYF. Written as DNA, the CDR3 is TGTGCCACCAGCAGCGAAGGGACAGGGGCACGGGATACGCAGTATTTT.

In its sample, this clonotype was seen a few times. The rearrangement links TRBV28 to TRBJ2-5; D is possibly TRBD2 (5 bases). Looked up from germline, CDR1 is MDHEN and CDR2 is SYDVKM. The CDR3 has 15 amino acids. Trimming pared 5 bases from V and 4 bases from J, leaving 17 bases between. This chain's CDR3 is CASSALLERLETQYF. The CDR3 bases are TGTGCCAGCAGTGCGCTACTAGAGCGGCTAGAGACCCAGTACTTC.

This clonotype was detected a few times. This sequence joins TRBV15 and TRBJ2-1; a possible D gene is TRBD2 (5 bases). Germline CDR1 LNHNV, CDR2 YYDKDF (reference sequence). The CDR3 totals 13 residues. V lost 0 bases, J lost 13 bases, and 13 bases lay in between. The DNA for the CDR3 is TGTGCCACCAGCAGAGATCCAAGCGGACGACAGTTCTTC. Translating it yields CATSRDPSGRQFF.

The rearrangement uses TRBV20-1 and TRBJ2-1; 11 nucleotides line up with TRBD2. Germline CDR1 is DFQATT and CDR2 is SNEGSKA (reference sequence). This CDR3 spans 20 amino acids. V lost 3 bases and J lost 0; bases outside the gene matches: 16. Written as DNA, the CDR3 is TGCAGTGCTAGGCCAAGATATACCGGGACTAGCGGCAGCTCCTACAATGAGCAGTTCTTC. Translation: CSARPRYTGTSGSSYNEQFF.

The chain uses TRBV29-1 and TRBJ2-7; the D gene is possibly TRBD2 (6 bases). The V and J ends lost 4 bases and 4 bases respectively, with 17 bases between them. Germline V gene sequence: CDR1 SQVTM, CDR2 ANQGSEA. CDR3 length: 14 residues. The DNA for the CDR3 is TGCAGCGTTGCTGGCGGGAACTTTATATACGAGCAGTACTTC. Translation: CSVAGGNFIYEQYF.

The chain joins TRBV12-3 or TRBV12-4 to TRBJ1-5, with D perhaps TRBD1 (6 bases). Trimming took 4 bases from V and 5 from J, leaving 18 bases between them. The CDR3 loop spans 16 amino acids. This chain's CDR3 is CASSSRQVPTDQPQHF. CDR3 nucleotides: TGTGCCAGCAGTTCCCGACAGGTCCCGACGGATCAGCCCCAGCATTTT.

The V gene is TRBV6-5, the J gene TRBJ2-1, with D unclear. CDR3 length equals 15 residues. V lost 2 bases and J 4 bases, leaving 12 bases between the germline ends. Looked up from germline, CDR1 is MNHEY and CDR2 is SVGAGI. The CDR3 DNA reads TGTGCCAGCAGTTACGGGCGCACCCGATACAATGAGCAGTTCTTC. Its translation is CASSYGRTRYNEQFF.

This clonotype was seen at least ten times. The rearrangement uses TRBV3-1 and TRBJ1-6; D is ambiguous. The CDR3 loop spans 12 amino acids. Germline V gene sequence: CDR1 LGHDT, CDR2 YNNKEL (reference sequence). The V and J ends lost 1 base and 10 bases respectively, with 5 bases between them. DNA of the CDR3: TGTGCCAGCAGCCAAGTACCCTCACCCCTCCACTTT. It is translated as CASSQVPSPLHF.

This clonotype was recorded a few times. The rearrangement joins TRBV4-3 to TRBJ2-7; a possible D gene is TRBD1 (6 bases). Germline V gene sequence: CDR1 LGHNA, CDR2 YSLEER. V was clipped by 4 bases and J by 2 bases, with 15 bases between them. CDR3 length: 15 amino acids. CDR3 sequence: CASSPGTRIPYEQYF. The CDR3 nucleotides are TGCGCCAGCAGCCCCGGGACAAGGATTCCCTACGAGCAGTACTTC.

This clonotype was recorded at least ten times. This chain uses TRBV3-1 with TRBJ2-3; D is possibly TRBD2 (6 bases). V lost 0 bases to trimming and J lost 1 base, with 8 bases between them. This CDR3 region has 15 residues. The germline gives CDR1 LGHDT, CDR2 YNNKEL (reference sequence). CDR3 in DNA: TGTGCCAGCAGCCAAGATCCGGGGGGCACAGATACGCAGTATTTT. Residues: CASSQDPGGTDTQYF.

Many counts were recorded for this clonotype. The genes are TRBV5-1 and TRBJ2-7, with D unresolved. The V gene lost 1 base and the J gene lost 0 bases, with 5 bases spanning the gap. Germline CDR1 SGHRS, CDR2 YFSETQ. CDR3 length equals 13 residues. Here the CDR3 reads CASSLQDSYEQYF. CDR3 nucleotides: TGCGCCAGCAGCTTGCAAGACTCCTACGAGCAGTACTTC.

This chain connects TRBV7-8 to TRBJ2-7, with a weak D call TRBD1 (6 bases). The length of the CDR3 is 13 residues. Germline V gene lookup returns CDR1 SGHVS and CDR2 FQNEAQ. V lost 4 bases, J lost 6 bases, and 13 bases lay in between. CDR3 amino acids: CASSSRGGSEQYV. In DNA form, the CDR3 reads TGTGCCAGCAGCTCCCGAGGGGGATCCGAGCAGTACGTC.

This clonotype was seen a handful of times. This chain connects TRBV2 to TRBJ2-5; the D is unclear. V dropped 6 bases and J dropped 2 bases, with 10 bases sitting between them. This CDR3 has 13 amino acids. Germline loops: CDR1 SNHLY, CDR2 FYNNEI. The DNA of the CDR3 is TGTGCCAGCAGGCTAGGGCGACAAGAGACCCAGTACTTC. It yields the protein CASRLGRQETQYF.

This clonotype was seen more than once but under ten times. This CDR3 reads CASSFPGTSDEQYF. DNA of the CDR3: TGTGCCAGCAGTTTCCCGGGGACTAGCGACGAGCAGTACTTC. The chain has TRBV28 and TRBJ2-7; 10 bases align to TRBD2. J gave up 5 bases and V 3 bases, and 4 bases lay outside the gene matches. The germline V gene encodes CDR1 MDHEN and CDR2 SYDVKM. This CDR3 is built from 14 residues.

V is TRBV10-3 and J is TRBJ1-5; D is unresolved. The CDR3 runs to 16 residues. The V gene lost 1 base and the J gene lost 0 bases, with 10 bases spanning the gap. CDR1 is ENHRY and CDR2 is SYGVKD in the germline V gene. The CDR3 loop reads CAISEYAFYSNQPQHF. The CDR3 DNA follows: TGTGCCATCAGTGAGTACGCTTTTTATAGCAATCAGCCCCAGCATTTT.

This clonotype was counted a few times. The chain carries TRBV7-2 and TRBJ1-4; 9 bases map to TRBD1. In germline, CDR1 is SGHTA, CDR2 FQGNSA. Trimming at V came to 2 bases and at J to 2 bases, leaving 3 bases not matched to a gene. This CDR3 contains 16 residues. CDR3: CASSLTGGTTNEKLFF. The CDR3, as DNA: TGTGCCAGCAGCTTAACAGGGGGCACCACTAATGAAAAACTGTTTTTT.

The chain uses TRBV28 and TRBJ2-2; 11 nucleotides align to TRBD2. The CDR3 is 15 residues long. The V and J ends lost 8 bases and 0 bases, in that order; junction bases with no gene match: 2. CDR1 and CDR2 from the germline V gene are MDHEN and SYDVKM. CDR3 region: CASRLAGPNTGELFF. The CDR3 bases are TGTGCCAGCCGACTAGCGGGACCGAACACCGGGGAGCTGTTTTTT.

DNA for the CDR3: TGTGCCAGCAGTTTAACTTACTCCTACGAGCAGTACGTC. Translated, it gives CASSLTYSYEQYV. The rearrangement uses TRBV6-2 or TRBV6-3 and TRBJ2-7; no definite D call. CDR1 is MNHEY and CDR2 is SVGEGT in the germline V gene. This CDR3 has 13 amino acids. V was shortened by 4 bases and J by 0 bases, with 7 bases between the two germline ends.